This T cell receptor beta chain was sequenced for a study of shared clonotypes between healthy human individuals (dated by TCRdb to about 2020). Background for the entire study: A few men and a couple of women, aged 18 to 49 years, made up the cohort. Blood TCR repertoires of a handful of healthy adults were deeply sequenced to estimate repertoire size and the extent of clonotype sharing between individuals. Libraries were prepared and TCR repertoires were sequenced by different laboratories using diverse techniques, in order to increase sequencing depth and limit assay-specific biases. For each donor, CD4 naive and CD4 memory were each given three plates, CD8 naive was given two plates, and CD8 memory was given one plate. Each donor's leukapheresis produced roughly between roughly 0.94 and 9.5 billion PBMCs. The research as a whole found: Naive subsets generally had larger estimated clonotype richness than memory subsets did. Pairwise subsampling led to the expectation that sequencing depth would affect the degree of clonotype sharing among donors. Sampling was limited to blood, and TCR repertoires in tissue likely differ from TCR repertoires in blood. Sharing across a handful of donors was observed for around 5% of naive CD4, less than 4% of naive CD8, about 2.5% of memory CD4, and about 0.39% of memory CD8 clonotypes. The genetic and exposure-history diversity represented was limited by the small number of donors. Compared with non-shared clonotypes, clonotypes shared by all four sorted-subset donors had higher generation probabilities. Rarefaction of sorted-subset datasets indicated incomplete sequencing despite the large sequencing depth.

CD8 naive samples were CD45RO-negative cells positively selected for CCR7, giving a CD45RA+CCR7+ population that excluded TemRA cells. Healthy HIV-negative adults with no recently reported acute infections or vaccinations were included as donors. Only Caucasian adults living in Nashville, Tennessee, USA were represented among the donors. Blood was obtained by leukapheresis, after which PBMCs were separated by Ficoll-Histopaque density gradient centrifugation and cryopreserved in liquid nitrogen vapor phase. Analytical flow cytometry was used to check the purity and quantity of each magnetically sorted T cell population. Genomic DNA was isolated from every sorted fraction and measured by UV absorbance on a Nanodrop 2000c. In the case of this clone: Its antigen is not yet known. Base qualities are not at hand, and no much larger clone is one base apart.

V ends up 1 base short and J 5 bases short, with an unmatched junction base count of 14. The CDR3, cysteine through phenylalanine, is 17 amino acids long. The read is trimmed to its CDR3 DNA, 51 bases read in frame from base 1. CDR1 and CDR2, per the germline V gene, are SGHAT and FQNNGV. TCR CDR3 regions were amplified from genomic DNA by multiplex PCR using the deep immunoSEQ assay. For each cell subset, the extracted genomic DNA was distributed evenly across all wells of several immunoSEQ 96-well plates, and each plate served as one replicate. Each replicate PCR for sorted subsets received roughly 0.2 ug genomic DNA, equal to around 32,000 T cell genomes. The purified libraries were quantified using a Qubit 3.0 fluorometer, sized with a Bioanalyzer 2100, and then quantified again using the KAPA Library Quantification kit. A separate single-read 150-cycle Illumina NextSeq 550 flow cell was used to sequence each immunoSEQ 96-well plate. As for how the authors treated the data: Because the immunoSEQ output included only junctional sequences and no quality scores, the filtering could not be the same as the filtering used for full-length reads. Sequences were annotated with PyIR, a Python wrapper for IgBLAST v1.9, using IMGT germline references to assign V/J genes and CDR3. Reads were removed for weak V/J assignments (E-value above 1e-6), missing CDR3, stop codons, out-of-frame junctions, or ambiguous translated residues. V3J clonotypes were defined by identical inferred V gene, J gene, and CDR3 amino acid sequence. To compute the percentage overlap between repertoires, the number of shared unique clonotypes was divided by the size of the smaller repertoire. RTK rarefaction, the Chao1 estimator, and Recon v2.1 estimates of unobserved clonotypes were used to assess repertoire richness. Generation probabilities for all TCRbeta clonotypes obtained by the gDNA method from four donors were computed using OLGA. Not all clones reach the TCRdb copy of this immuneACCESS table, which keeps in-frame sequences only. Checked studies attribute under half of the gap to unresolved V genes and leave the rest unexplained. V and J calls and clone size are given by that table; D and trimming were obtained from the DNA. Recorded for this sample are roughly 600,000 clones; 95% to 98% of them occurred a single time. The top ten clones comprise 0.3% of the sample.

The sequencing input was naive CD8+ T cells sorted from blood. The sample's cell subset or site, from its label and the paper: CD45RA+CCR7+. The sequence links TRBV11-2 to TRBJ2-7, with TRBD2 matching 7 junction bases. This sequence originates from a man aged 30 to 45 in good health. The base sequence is TGTGCCAGCAGCTTAGGTCACCTACTAGCGAACCTAGACGAGCAGTACTTC. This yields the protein CASSLGHLLANLDEQYF.